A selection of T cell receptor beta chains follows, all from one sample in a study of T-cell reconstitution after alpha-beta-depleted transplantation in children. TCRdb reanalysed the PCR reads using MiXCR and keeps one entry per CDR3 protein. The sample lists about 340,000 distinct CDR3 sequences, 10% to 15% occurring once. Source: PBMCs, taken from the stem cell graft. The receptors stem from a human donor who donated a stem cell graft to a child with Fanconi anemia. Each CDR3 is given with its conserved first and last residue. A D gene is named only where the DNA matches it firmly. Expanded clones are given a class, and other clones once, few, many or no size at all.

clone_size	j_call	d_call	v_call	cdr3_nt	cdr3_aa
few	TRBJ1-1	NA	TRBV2	TGTGCCAGCACCGAGAGGAACACTGAAGCTTTCTTT	CASTERNTEAFF
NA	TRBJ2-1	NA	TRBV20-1	TGCAGTGCTAGGGCAGGGGGAGGCTGGAATGAGCAGTTCTTC	CSARAGGGWNEQFF
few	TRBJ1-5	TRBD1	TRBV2	TGTGCCAGCAAGGGACAGGGAGGAAACCAGCCCCAGCATTTT	CASKGQGGNQPQHF
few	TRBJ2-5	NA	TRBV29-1	TGCAGCGTTGAAAAAAGGGTACGAGAGACCCAGTACTTC	CSVEKRVRETQYF
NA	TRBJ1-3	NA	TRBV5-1	TGCGCCAGCAGCACCACAGGCGCCGGAAACACCATATATTTT	CASSTTGAGNTIYF
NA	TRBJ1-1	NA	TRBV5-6	TGTGCCAGCAGCTTTCCCCACAGGGAGGAAGCTTTCTTT	CASSFPHREEAFF
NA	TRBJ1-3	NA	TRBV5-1	TGCGCCAGCGGAGACATAAGCTCTGGAAACACCATATATTTT	CASGDISSGNTIYF
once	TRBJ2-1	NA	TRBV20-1	TGCAGTGTTTCGGTAATAGCGGAGATCTACAATGAGCAGTTCTTC	CSVSVIAEIYNEQFF
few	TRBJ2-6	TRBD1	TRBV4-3	TGCGCCAGCAGCCAAGCTCTTTGGGGACAGGGATCTCCTGGGGCCAACGTCCTGACTTTC	CASSQALWGQGSPGANVLTF
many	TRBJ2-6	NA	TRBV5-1	TGCGCCAGCAGGCCTACAGGGTTGGCTGGGGCCAACGTCCTGACTTTC	CASRPTGLAGANVLTF
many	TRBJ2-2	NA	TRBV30	TGTGCCTGGACGGCAGGGGCGCACACCGGGGAGCTGTTTTTT	CAWTAGAHTGELFF
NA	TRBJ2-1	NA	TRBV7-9	TGTGCCAGCACCATCCTGGGCGGGTCCTACAATGAGCAGTTCTTC	CASTILGGSYNEQFF
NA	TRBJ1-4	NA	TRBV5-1	TGCGCCAGCAGCGACCCACAGGGAGCTAATGAAAAACTGTTTTTT	CASSDPQGANEKLFF
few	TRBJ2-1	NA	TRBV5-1	TGCGCCAGCAGCCTGGCATCGGGCAATAGCTATGAGCAGTTCTTC	CASSLASGNSYEQFF
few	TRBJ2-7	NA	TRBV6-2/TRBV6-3	TGTGCCAGCAGTTACGATGGCGGAGCGTTACGGGAGCAGTACTTC	CASSYDGGALREQYF